This TCR beta chain appears in the sequencing data of a study of CD8 T cells in ankylosing spondylitis. The study, taken as a whole, reports: In ankylosing spondylitis patients, matched synovial fluid reportedly showed significant enrichment of disease-linked clones. Blood of patients with ankylosing spondylitis appeared to be characterized by a TCR beta motif of roughly eight highly homologous variants. The disease-linked clones had a CD8+ phenotype and low blood frequencies.

The germline V gene has CDR1 SGHRS and CDR2 YFSETQ. Trimming took off 2 bases at V and 1 base at J, with 12 bases between the two ends. The CDR3 is 15 residues long. This clonotype was observed a handful of times. The antigen is not known. Making use of molecular barcodes, quantitative 5'-RACE generated TCR beta libraries. TCRdb used MiXCR to reprocess the 5' RACE reads, holding one entry per CDR3 protein. This table holds roughly 130,000 distinct CDR3 sequences, 7% to 9% found once. The sequence derives from a male donor with ankylosing spondylitis. The sequenced sample consisted of synovial fluid, either unsorted or a sorted T cell fraction (not recorded which). V is TRBV5-1 and J is TRBJ1-1; the D gene is possibly TRBD1 (6 bases). DNA of the CDR3: TGCGCCAGCAGCTTTGGGGGCATTCGGAACACTGAAGCTTTCTTT. Translation: CASSFGGIRNTEAFF.